This T cell receptor (beta chain) was recovered during a study of glioma-infiltrating T cells (dated by TCRdb to the mid-2010s). Describing the broader study: TCR alpha- and beta-chain repertoires were sequenced from glioma tissue, non-neoplastic brain tissue and matched peripheral blood mononuclear cells. To measure divergence between tissue and blood T-cell populations, each tissue-infiltrating repertoire was compared with the peripheral blood repertoire of the same patient. The paired cohort comprised three low-grade glioma patients, about eight primary glioblastoma patients and three non-glioma patients contributing non-neoplastic brain tissue.

TCR alpha and beta CDR3 regions were amplified with the iRepertoire nested amplicon-rescue multiplex PCR (arm-PCR) platform from RNA. The input for one-step reverse transcription and amplification was roughly 85-400 ng of tissue mRNA or PBMC total RNA. Following bead purification, Illumina adapters were added by a secondary multiplex PCR, and libraries between 200 and 400 bp were gel-purified. The libraries contained internal 6-nucleotide barcodes that were used for demultiplexing. The libraries were sequenced on an Illumina MiSeq using 2x220 or 2x250 nucleotide paired-end reads. The original methods were these. Paired reads were merged using FLASH 1.2.11 and aligned with BWA-MEM to the GRCh37 human genome, and TRA and TRB reads were then extracted. For V and J assignment, an IMGT-derived reference of cassette sequences and CDR3 motifs that included pseudogenes was used. Reads were translated in three frames, and productive CDR3s were defined by a C…FGXG motif without stop codons. Unique combinations of V-J cassette pair and CDR3 amino acid sequence were defined as clonotypes. Hamming distance filtering was applied to reads, with thresholds set by the sequence error rate of each sample in mapped regions. TCRdb handled the public reads itself, with Q25 trimming in fastp and clone calling in MiXCR, and kept productive beta chains. Rows merge per CDR3 protein into single entries with the most common DNA and genes. TCRdb's processing, not the study's, gives the V and J calls here. The sample has some 99,000 distinct CDR3 sequences on record, 20% to 30% of them singletons. 35% of the sample belongs to the ten largest clones.

The CDR3 covers 12 residues, taking in both the cysteine and the phenylalanine. The only DNA kept is the CDR3, 36 bases in frame from the first base. V drops 6 bases and J drops 2 bases, leaving 7 bases in between. CDR1 and CDR2 are drawn from the germline V gene (reference sequence): MNHEY, SMNVEV. Points the paper makes about the study in general: Only a very small number of CDR3 sequences turned up in both tissue and blood, a result put down to high CDR3 diversity combined with limited sampling. VJ-independent divergence between tissue and blood was lower than expected in non-neoplastic patients but higher than expected in all gliomas, particularly low-grade gliomas. Group comparisons were based on small numbers of patients: three non-neoplastic, three low-grade glioma and several glioblastoma patients.

This clonotype was observed at least ten times. The antigen this receptor binds is unknown. The sample holds no much larger clone one base away, and base qualities are not on file. This clonotype was sampled from a human donor with low-grade glioma or glioblastoma, undergoing nonglioma brain surgery, or in good health (not recorded which). The chain was built from TRBV27 and TRBJ1-1, with no confidently assigned D gene. Sequenced: glioma tissue, nonneoplastic brain tissue, or PBMCs (not recorded which). CDR3 sequence: CASSDPNTEAFF. The DNA sequence follows: TGTGCCAGCAGCGATCCTAACACTGAAGCTTTCTTT.